This TCR beta chain was documented in a study of T cell responses to AZD1222 COVID-19 vaccine. About the research overall: Whether given at about 4 or about 12 weeks, second doses were pooled.

Sequenced by immunoSEQ multiplex PCR; TCRdb stores in-frame clones only, minus some. Of 150,000 to 200,000 clones in the sample, just over 90% are singletons; the top ten hold 2.6%. The CDR3 runs 13 residues. Trimming removed 0 bases at V and 9 bases at J, with 6 bases between. Germline V gives CDR1 MNHNS, CDR2 SASEGT. This clone was recorded only once. Its antigen is as yet unknown. Broader study findings: Spike-wide vaccine-associated CD4 TCRs dominated at 160-218 and 743-854. In all cases, repertoires were sampled only after the peak T cell response. Baseline antibody screening turned up just six or seven seropositive AZD1222 recipients.

The source was peripheral blood, collected on day 0 of AZD1222 vaccination. The chain has TRBV6-1 and TRBJ1-6; no clear D gene. This sequence originates from an adult in good health. The CDR3 DNA sequence: TGTGCCAGCAGTGAAGCAGTCAGTTCACCCCTCCACTTT. Translating gives CASSEAVSSPLHF.